One sample yielded the 30 T cell receptor beta chains listed below, sequenced in a study of cytomegalovirus exposure and HLA in healthy donors. PCR primers comprised 60 Vbeta and 13 Jbeta primers. Measured with immunoSEQ multiplex PCR; TCRdb has only the in-frame clones, and not every one. The sample consists of roughly 100,000 clones, approximately 72% of them appearing once. Sample: PBMCs. The receptors stem from a man aged 18 to 29 in good health and CMV-seropositive.

The rearrangement uses TRBV5-1 and TRBJ2-3, with 12 bases matching TRBD2. Losses at the gene ends were 0 bases for V and 3 bases for J; bases not matched to a gene: 5. The CDR3 totals 17 residues. Germline values: CDR1 SGHRS, CDR2 YFSETQ. The CDR3 DNA sequence: TGCGCCAGCAGCTTGGATTGGGGGACTAGCGGGACAGATACGCAGTATTTT. It yields the protein CASSLDWGTSGTDTQYF.

Only a few counts were recorded for this clone. The chain has TRBV5-1 and TRBJ1-1, with D possibly matching TRBD1 (6 bases). The germline V and J ends were trimmed by 4 bases and 4 bases, with 14 bases remaining between them. The CDR3 spans 14 residues. From germline, CDR1 is SGHRS and CDR2 YFSETQ. CDR3 sequence: CASSVTGYSTEAFF. CDR3 DNA: TGCGCCAGCAGCGTAACAGGGTACAGCACTGAAGCTTTCTTT.

Notes on this clone: It is unclear where the CDR3 begins or ends on the DNA, so no DNA is shown, and the CDR3 is as TCRdb lists it. This chain connects TRBV21-1 to TRBJ1-5; the tabulated D call, TRBD1, remains unverified against the DNA. TRBV21-1 is flagged as a pseudogene. The CDR3 spans 16 amino acids, including both terminal residues. The CDR3 is CASSKAVGRGNQPQHF.

V and J are TRBV7-8 and TRBJ2-6; D might be TRBD1 (5 bases). Germline-derived CDR1 and CDR2 are SGHVS and FQNEAQ. CDR3 length: 16 amino acids. Trimming left V 1 base short and J 6 bases short, with 13 bases between. CDR3 region: CASSLVPTREANVLTF. CDR3 coding DNA: TGTGCCAGCAGCTTAGTGCCTACCAGGGAGGCCAACGTCCTGACTTTC.

The rearrangement links TRBV7-9 to TRBJ1-3, with 8 bases fitting TRBD1. Losses at the gene ends were 2 bases for V and 2 bases for J; bases not matched to a gene: 14. The CDR3 has 19 residues. CDR1 and CDR2 from the germline V gene are SEHNR and FQNEAQ (reference sequence). As DNA, the CDR3 is TGTGCCAGCAGCTTACGCCGGAATACTCAGGGGGCAGCTGGAAACACCATATATTTT. Translated, it gives CASSLRRNTQGAAGNTIYF. Looking up the rest from reference TRBV7-9 and TRBJ1-3 gives the full variable domain: DTGVSQNPRHKITKRGQNVTFRCDPISEHNRLYWYRQTLGQGPEFLTYFQNEAQLEKSRLLSDRFSAERPKGSFSTLEIQRTEQGDSAMYLCASSLRRNTQGAAGNTIYFGEGSWLTVV.

The chain carries TRBV19 and TRBJ1-2, with a possible D match to TRBD1 (6 bases). Germline V gene data show CDR1 as LNHDA and CDR2 as SQIVND (reference sequence). This CDR3 has 13 amino acids. V was clipped by 7 bases and J by 4 bases, with 13 bases between them. This chain's CDR3 is CASTRGGSYGYTF. CDR3 DNA sequence: TGTGCCAGTACGAGGGGGGGTAGCTATGGCTACACCTTC.

The CDR3 spells CASSLFGNEQFF. The CDR3 region has the DNA TGTGCCAGCAGTCTTTTCGGTAATGAGCAGTTCTTC. The rearrangement uses TRBV27 and TRBJ2-1; D is unclear. Looked up from germline, CDR1 is MNHEY and CDR2 is SMNVEV (reference sequence). V lost 5 bases and J 7 bases, leaving 9 bases between the germline ends. This CDR3 contains 12 residues.

This chain connects TRBV2 to TRBJ1-3, with D possibly TRBD1 on 5 matching bases. V lost 8 bases to trimming and J lost 0 bases, with 17 bases between them. Germline CDR1 SNHLY, CDR2 FYNNEI. This CDR3 is built from 16 residues. CDR3 sequence reads: CASLGTSHDSGNTIYF. In DNA form, the CDR3 reads TGTGCCAGCCTAGGGACTAGTCACGACTCTGGAAACACCATATATTTT.

The chain uses TRBV4-1 and TRBJ2-5, with D possibly TRBD2 on 5 matching bases. V lost 0 bases and J lost 5, with 16 bases in between. The CDR3 extends over 16 amino acids. Germline CDR1 reads MGHRA; CDR2 reads YSYEKL. Here the CDR3 reads CASSQEMAERRETQYF. Written as DNA, the CDR3 is TGCGCCAGCAGCCAAGAAATGGCGGAGCGGAGGGAGACCCAGTACTTC.

The rearrangement joins TRBV11-1 to TRBJ2-5; perhaps TRBD2 as D (6 bases). V was clipped by 4 bases and J by 5 bases, with 14 bases between them. Germline V gives CDR1 SGHAT, CDR2 FQDESV (reference sequence). CDR3 length: 14 residues. The CDR3 loop reads CASSSGGGWETQYF. CDR3 nucleotides: TGTGCCAGCAGCTCCGGGGGAGGTTGGGAGACCCAGTACTTC.

On this clone itself: Other DNA sequences within the sample encode an identical CDR3. The rearrangement joins TRBV5-1 to TRBJ2-5; D uncertain. Trimming took off 2 bases at V and 5 bases at J, with 4 bases between the two ends. Germline V lookup: CDR1 SGHRS, CDR2 YFSETQ. This CDR3 comprises 11 residues. The CDR3 DNA sequence: TGCGCCAGCAGCTTAGAGGAGACCCAGTACTTC. It specifies CASSLEETQYF.

This rearrangement joins TRBV6-5 to TRBJ1-2; 9 nucleotides align to TRBD1. This CDR3 spans 14 amino acids. V gave up 4 bases and J gave up 8 bases; unmatched junction bases: 8. Germline assignment: CDR1 MNHEY and CDR2 SVGAGI. CDR3: CASSSLDRGEGYTF. The CDR3 region has the DNA TGTGCCAGCAGTTCCCTGGACAGGGGTGAAGGCTACACCTTC.

V and J are TRBV7-2 and TRBJ1-5, with D possibly TRBD1 on 5 matching bases. The CDR3 runs to 15 residues. The V gene lost 4 bases and the J gene lost 0 bases, with 10 bases spanning the gap. The V gene's germline CDR1 is SGHTA and CDR2 FQGNSA. The CDR3 sequence: CASSSRGYSNQPQHF. DNA for the CDR3: TGTGCCAGCAGCTCGCGGGGGTATAGCAATCAGCCCCAGCATTTT.

This clone appeared a few times. This chain uses TRBV27 with TRBJ2-7; TRBD1 might be the D (5 bases). Deletions cut 2 bases from V and 1 base from J, with 18 bases between. CDR3 size: 17 residues. Per the germline V gene, CDR1 is MNHEY and CDR2 is SMNVEV (reference sequence). As DNA, the CDR3 is TGTGCCAGCAGTTTACCATTCGGACAAACACCATCCTACGAGCAGTACTTC. Encoded protein: CASSLPFGQTPSYEQYF.

The chain employs TRBV10-2 and TRBJ2-5; D not certain. Germline CDR1 reads WSHSY; CDR2 reads SAAADI. The V end lost 5 bases, the J end lost 9 bases, and 10 bases lay between the germline ends. The CDR3 extends over 11 amino acids. CDR3 in amino acids: CASSPNRAQYF. CDR3 DNA: TGCGCCAGCAGTCCTAATCGGGCCCAGTACTTC.

To note about this clone: At one end the junction does not follow the germline gene, possibly because of a read error. CDR3 sequence reads: CTSSLAGGQETQYF. The CDR3 bases are TGTACCAGCAGCCTAGCGGGGGGACAAGAGACCCAGTACTTC. The chain couples TRBV6-1 to TRBJ2-5; 11 bases agree with TRBD2. The germline gives CDR1 MNHNS, CDR2 SASEGT. CDR3 length equals 14 residues.

This clone was observed a few times. This chain uses TRBV2 with TRBJ1-4; D call uncertain. V lost 2 bases to trimming and J lost 3 bases, with 10 bases between them. The CDR3 consists of 15 residues. Germline loops: CDR1 SNHLY, CDR2 FYNNEI. CDR3 region: CASSELASANEKLFF. The CDR3 nucleotides are TGTGCCAGCAGTGAACTAGCCTCGGCTAATGAAAAACTGTTTTTT.

The chain couples TRBV5-1 to TRBJ1-1, with TRBD1 matching over 12 bases. The V segment lost 4 bases and the J segment 0 bases; nucleotides outside the gene matches: 7. Germline-derived CDR1 and CDR2 are SGHRS and YFSETQ. The CDR3 covers 17 residues. The CDR3 DNA is TGCGCCAGCAGCCGATCCGGGACAGGGGGCTTGAACACTGAAGCTTTCTTT. Its translation is CASSRSGTGGLNTEAFF.

This chain connects TRBV19 to TRBJ2-7, with D tentatively TRBD1 (6 bases). Germline V CDR1 and CDR2: LNHDA, SQIVND (reference sequence). V lost 5 bases and J 1 base, leaving 9 bases between the germline ends. The CDR3 covers 13 residues. The CDR3: CASSPDRSYEQYF. Written as DNA, the CDR3 is TGTGCCAGTAGTCCGGACAGATCCTACGAGCAGTACTTC.

This clone showed up just once. The chain links TRBV6-1 to TRBJ1-1; possible D gene TRBD1, 6 bases. CDR3 length: 13 residues. Germline CDR1 is MNHNS and CDR2 is SASEGT. Trimming stripped 10 bases from V and 4 bases from J, with 16 bases between. The DNA for the CDR3 is TGTGCCACCCAGGGGCCCCTCGGCACTGAAGCTTTCTTT. Encoded protein: CATQGPLGTEAFF.

This chain uses TRBV5-1 with TRBJ2-7; tentative D call: TRBD2 (6 bases). The ends were cut back, 2 bases at V and 5 bases at J, with 14 bases in the middle. The V gene's germline CDR1 is SGHRS and CDR2 YFSETQ. This CDR3 is 14 amino acids long. The CDR3 DNA reads TGCGCCAGCAGCTTCGGAGGGTTCAACAACGAGCAGTACTTC. This gives the protein CASSFGGFNNEQYF. The full variable domain, with the rest looked up from reference TRBV5-1 and TRBJ2-7, is KAGVTQTPRYLIKTRGQQVTLSCSPISGHRSVSWYQQTPGQGLQFLFEYFSETQRNKGNFPGRFSGRQFSNSRSEMNVSTLELGDSALYLCASSFGGFNNEQYFGPGTRLTVT.

The V call is TRBV5-1, the J call TRBJ2-5; D perhaps matches TRBD1 (6 bases). The CDR3 has 15 residues. Germline loops: CDR1 SGHRS, CDR2 YFSETQ. The germline V and J ends were trimmed by 0 bases and 5 bases, with 14 bases remaining between them. DNA of the CDR3: TGCGCCAGCAGCTTGGGTCGGGCAGGGGCGGAGACCCAGTACTTC. Its protein product is CASSLGRAGAETQYF.

The V call is TRBV6-5, the J call TRBJ1-2; 7 nucleotides match TRBD1. From germline, CDR1 is MNHEY and CDR2 SVGAGI. CDR3 length: 15 residues. J was trimmed by 0 bases and V by 2 bases; bases with no gene match: 3. The CDR3, as DNA: TGTGCCAGCAGTTACCTCAGGGGGACTAACTATGGCTACACCTTC. It is translated as CASSYLRGTNYGYTF.

V usage is TRBV7-2 and J usage is TRBJ2-3; D may be TRBD1 (6 bases). In germline, CDR1 is SGHTA, CDR2 FQGNSA. The V end lost 4 bases, the J end lost 3 bases, and 17 bases lay between the germline ends. This CDR3 comprises 16 residues. CDR3: CASSSRGDLPTDTQYF. CDR3 nucleotides: TGTGCCAGCAGCTCCAGGGGCGACTTACCTACAGATACGCAGTATTTT.

The V call is TRBV27, the J call TRBJ1-6; perhaps TRBD1 as D (6 bases). Germline CDR1 is MNHEY and CDR2 is SMNVEV (reference sequence). The CDR3 sequence is 16 residues long. The V and J ends lost 5 bases and 0 bases respectively, with 11 bases between them. The CDR3 sequence: CASSIDRSSYNSPLHF. The CDR3 coding sequence is TGTGCCAGCAGTATCGACAGGAGCTCCTATAATTCACCCCTCCACTTT.

The chain uses TRBV4-1 and TRBJ2-7; 7 bases map to TRBD2. The germline gives CDR1 MGHRA, CDR2 YSYEKL. Germline trimming cut 0 bases from V and 4 bases from J; bases unmatched to any gene: 12. The CDR3 runs 17 residues. CDR3 sequence reads: CASSQDLGSGRDYEQYF. The CDR3 nucleotides read TGCGCCAGCAGCCAAGATCTGGGGTCAGGGAGGGATTACGAGCAGTACTTC.

J is TRBJ1-2 and V is TRBV5-5; 8 nucleotides agree with TRBD1. The CDR3 length is 15 residues. The V gene end was trimmed by 4 bases and the J gene end by 5 bases; junction bases not matched to a gene: 10. The germline gives CDR1 SGHKS, CDR2 YYEKEE (reference sequence). CDR3 loop: CASSREPGGKYGYTF. In DNA form, the CDR3 reads TGTGCCAGCAGCAGGGAGCCAGGGGGCAAATATGGCTACACCTTC.

The chain combines TRBV5-1 with TRBJ1-3; D is possibly TRBD1 (5 bases). Trimming cost V 7 bases and J 0 bases, with 17 bases left between them. The CDR3 is 16 amino acids. CDR1 is SGHRS and CDR2 is YFSETQ in the germline V gene. The CDR3 nucleotides read TGCGCCAGCCGTTCGGGGGAGAACTACTCTGGAAACACCATATATTTT. Translating it yields CASRSGENYSGNTIYF.

The chain uses TRBV13 and TRBJ2-1; TRBD2 aligns across 7 bases. Germline CDR1 PRHDT, CDR2 FYEKMQ (reference sequence). The CDR3 consists of 14 residues. V lost 5 bases and J lost 7; bases outside the gene matches: 8. The CDR3 protein is CASSPLPAGNEQFF. The CDR3 coding sequence is TGTGCCAGCAGCCCGCTACCAGCGGGGAATGAGCAGTTCTTC.

This clone showed up just a few times. V gene TRBV11-2 combines with J gene TRBJ2-4; 7 bases fit TRBD2. The V segment lost 0 bases and the J segment 7 bases; nucleotides outside the gene matches: 6. There are 15 residues in the CDR3. CDR1 and CDR2 from the germline V gene are SGHAT and FQNNGV. The CDR3 DNA sequence: TGTGCCAGCAGCTTAGATTGGCTGGGAGGGAACATTCAGTACTTC. The encoded protein is CASSLDWLGGNIQYF. The full variable domain, with the rest looked up from reference TRBV11-2 and TRBJ2-4, is EAGVAQSPRYKIIEKRQSVAFWCNPISGHATLYWYQQILGQGPKLLIQFQNNGVVDDSQLPKDRFSAERLKGVDSTLKIQPAKLEDSAVYLCASSLDWLGGNIQYFGAGTRLSVL.